Below are 25 T cell receptor beta chains sequenced from a single sample in a study of shared clonotypes between healthy human individuals. Sequencing used immunoSEQ multiplex PCR; TCRdb keeps in-frame clones, though not all of them. The repertoire consists of millions of clones, with around 90% occurring once and the leading ten covering roughly 0.15%. The sequenced sample was naive CD4+ T cells sorted from blood. The subset was: CD45RA+ positively selected. The receptors were gathered from a man aged 18 to 30 in good health.

The chain is built from TRBV19 and TRBJ1-1; the match to TRBD1 covers 7 bases. Unmatched junction bases numbered 12, after V lost 4 bases and J lost 4 bases. The CDR3 is made up of 16 amino acids. Germline lookup yields CDR1 LNHDA and CDR2 SQIVND (reference sequence). CDR3 DNA sequence: TGTGCCAGTAGTAGGAGGATCTACAGGGGTGGCACTGAAGCTTTCTTT. Translating gives CASSRRIYRGGTEAFF.

The rearrangement links TRBV7-2 to TRBJ1-1; 7 nucleotides line up with TRBD1. Germline values: CDR1 SGHTA, CDR2 FQGNSA. V was pared by 2 bases and J by 1 base, with 4 bases of the junction left unmatched. This CDR3 has 15 residues. Written as DNA, the CDR3 is TGTGCCAGCAGCTTACCCCGACAGGGGAACACTGAAGCTTTCTTT. Its protein product is CASSLPRQGNTEAFF.

This clone was recorded only once. This chain links TRBV19 with TRBJ2-7; D tentatively reads TRBD1 or TRBD2 (5 bases each). V was pared by 3 bases and J by 9 bases, with 18 bases between. Germline CDR1 and CDR2: LNHDA and SQIVND (reference sequence). The CDR3 loop spans 14 amino acids. The CDR3 coding sequence is TGTGCCAGTAGTATTGGGACGAAGGTTTTCGGGCAGTACTTC. Translation: CASSIGTKVFGQYF.

Note on this clone: Within the sample, other DNA sequences also encode this same CDR3. V gene TRBV18 combines with J gene TRBJ2-2, with TRBD1 identical over 8 bases. V shed 3 bases and J 1 base; nucleotides not matched to a gene: 1. There are 15 residues in the CDR3. Germline CDR1 KGHSH, CDR2 LQKENI. CDR3 DNA sequence: TGTGCCAGCTCACCGGGACAGGAGAACACCGGGGAGCTGTTTTTT. Its translation: CASSPGQENTGELFF.

The rearrangement links TRBV2 to TRBJ1-1; no firm D call. From germline, CDR1 is SNHLY and CDR2 FYNNEI. V was clipped by 7 bases and J by 1 base, with 10 bases between them. The CDR3 runs 13 residues. CDR3 region: CASISRENTEAFF. CDR3 coding DNA: TGTGCCAGCATCTCCCGGGAGAACACTGAAGCTTTCTTT.

Remarks on this clone: The same CDR3 is also encoded by other DNA sequences in this sample. V is TRBV2 and J is TRBJ2-7, with 7 bases fitting TRBD1. With 6 bases clipped from V and 1 base from J, the junction kept 6 bases outside the gene matches. The length of the CDR3 is 14 residues. Looked up from germline, CDR1 is SNHLY and CDR2 is FYNNEI. This CDR3 reads CASRRGQSSYEQYF. DNA for the CDR3: TGTGCCAGCAGGAGGGGACAGTCTTCCTACGAGCAGTACTTC.

The CDR3 loop reads CASTPDSGQPQHF. Here the CDR3 DNA reads TGTGCCAGCACTCCTGACAGCGGGCAGCCCCAGCATTTT. The chain carries TRBV6-6 and TRBJ1-5, with TRBD1 as a possible D gene (5 bases). Germline V gene sequence: CDR1 MNHNY, CDR2 SVGAGI (reference sequence). The CDR3 sequence is 13 residues long. V lost 7 bases and J lost 7, with 14 bases in between.

The chain recombines TRBV30 with TRBJ1-5; D is ambiguous. This CDR3 region has 12 residues. V was trimmed by 2 bases and J by 4 bases, leaving 6 bases between them. The V gene's germline CDR1 is GTSNPN and CDR2 SVGIG (reference sequence). CDR3 sequence: CAWSHGNQPQHF. CDR3 bases: TGTGCCTGGAGTCACGGGAATCAGCCCCAGCATTTT.

This chain joins TRBV2 and TRBJ2-1; 10 bases are a match to TRBD2. Germline V lookup: CDR1 SNHLY, CDR2 FYNNEI. V dropped 8 bases and J dropped 10; count of bases not matched to a gene: 11. This CDR3 has 14 amino acids. Here the CDR3 reads CASDEGLARGEQFF. As DNA, the CDR3 is TGTGCCAGCGACGAGGGACTAGCGAGGGGAGAGCAGTTCTTC. Looking up the rest from reference TRBV2 and TRBJ2-1 gives the full variable domain: EPEVTQTPSHQVTQMGQEVILRCVPISNHLYFYWYRQILGQKVEFLVSFYNNEISEKSEIFDDQFSVERPDGSNFTLKIRSTKLEDSAMYFCASDEGLARGEQFFGPGTRLTVL.

This chain joins TRBV6-1 and TRBJ1-2; D gene unclear. There are 15 residues in the CDR3. The ends were cut back, 6 bases at V and 5 bases at J, with 19 bases in the middle. Germline V gene data show CDR1 as MNHNS and CDR2 as SASEGT. The CDR3 nucleotides read TGTGCCAGCAGCCACATAGCGTCGAACGGTTATGGCTACACCTTC. This sequence encodes CASSHIASNGYGYTF.

This clone appeared a single time. The V call is TRBV5-1, the J call TRBJ2-5; 8 positions agree with TRBD2. V lost 5 bases to trimming and J lost 5 bases; unmatched junction nucleotides: 5. Per the germline V gene, CDR1 is SGHRS and CDR2 is YFSETQ. CDR3 length equals 13 residues. CDR3: CASSELADETQYF. DNA of the CDR3: TGCGCCAGCAGTGAACTAGCGGACGAGACCCAGTACTTC. Full variable domain (remainder filled in from reference TRBV5-1 and TRBJ2-5): KAGVTQTPRYLIKTRGQQVTLSCSPISGHRSVSWYQQTPGQGLQFLFEYFSETQRNKGNFPGRFSGRQFSNSRSEMNVSTLELGDSALYLCASSELADETQYFGPGTRLLVL.

This clone was picked up one time. The chain employs TRBV2 and TRBJ1-1, with 7 bases identical to TRBD1. The trim removed 5 bases at V and 4 bases at J, leaving 7 bases unmatched. CDR3 size: 14 residues. Looked up from germline, CDR1 is SNHLY and CDR2 is FYNNEI. CDR3 bases: TGTGCCAGCAGTACGCGACAGGGCGTCACTGAAGCTTTCTTT. It translates to CASSTRQGVTEAFF.

This chain links TRBV5-1 with TRBJ1-1; unclear D gene. Per the germline V gene, CDR1 is SGHRS and CDR2 is YFSETQ. The ends were cut back, 0 bases at V and 4 bases at J, with 13 bases in the middle. The CDR3 has 15 residues. The DNA of the CDR3 is TGCGCCAGCAGCTTGGTGGGGTTTTCGCTCACTGAAGCTTTCTTT. This sequence encodes CASSLVGFSLTEAFF.

The rearrangement uses TRBV4-1 and TRBJ1-2, with no clear D. The CDR3 covers 16 residues. The germline gives CDR1 MGHRA, CDR2 YSYEKL. V lost 1 base and J 0 bases, leaving 12 bases between the germline ends. The CDR3 sequence: CASSQVSTFANYGYTF. The CDR3 DNA is TGCGCCAGCAGCCAAGTGTCGACATTCGCTAACTATGGCTACACCTTC.

V usage is TRBV4-3 and J usage is TRBJ1-2; D not resolved. The CDR3 runs 13 residues. Trimming took 1 base from V and 4 from J, leaving 7 bases between them. The germline V gene has CDR1 LGHNA and CDR2 YSLEER. CDR3 sequence reads: CASSQGAGYGYTF. The CDR3 DNA reads as TGCGCCAGCAGCCAAGGGGCGGGCTATGGCTACACCTTC.

This chain joins TRBV25-1 and TRBJ2-5; 10 positions agree with TRBD2. Trimming cost V 0 bases and J 5 bases; bases outside gene matches: 3. The V gene's germline CDR1 is MGHDK and CDR2 SYGVNS. This CDR3 contains 15 residues. CDR3 sequence: CASSEYSGGHETQYF. The DNA for the CDR3 is TGTGCCAGCAGTGAATATAGCGGGGGGCATGAGACCCAGTACTTC.

The chain carries TRBV5-4 and TRBJ2-7; 12 nucleotides align to TRBD1. From germline, CDR1 is SGHNT and CDR2 YYREEE (reference sequence). J was trimmed by 4 bases and V by 0 bases; bases with no gene match: 8. This CDR3 region has 17 residues. The CDR3 sequence: CASSLGDRGLGEYEQYF. The CDR3 DNA sequence: TGTGCCAGCAGCTTGGGGGACAGGGGGCTCGGCGAGTACGAGCAGTACTTC. Based on the CDR3 plus reference TRBV5-4 and TRBJ2-7, the full variable domain is ETGVTQSPTHLIKTRGQQVTLRCSSQSGHNTVSWYQQALGQGPQFIFQYYREEENGRGNFPPRFSGLQFPNYSSELNVNALELDDSALYLCASSLGDRGLGEYEQYFGPGTRLTVT.

V and J are TRBV5-6 and TRBJ1-6; TRBD1 agrees at 7 bases. J was trimmed by 9 bases and V by 4 bases; bases with no gene match: 10. CDR3 length: 15 residues. CDR1 is SGHDT and CDR2 is YYEEEE in the germline V gene. The CDR3 DNA follows: TGTGCCAGCAGCCGTCTGGTGACAGGGAGTTCACCCCTCCACTTT. It translates to CASSRLVTGSSPLHF.

The rearrangement uses TRBV10-2 and TRBJ1-5; 8 nucleotides align to TRBD1. CDR1 and CDR2 (germline): WSHSY, SAAADI. The V gene end was trimmed by 2 bases and the J gene end by 3 bases; junction bases not matched to a gene: 6. CDR3 length: 16 residues. CDR3 nucleotides: TGCGCCAGCAGTGAGCCAGGGGGCCCCGTCAATCAGCCCCAGCATTTT. Protein: CASSEPGGPVNQPQHF.

This chain connects TRBV15 to TRBJ1-2; possibly TRBD1 for D (6 bases). The germline V gene encodes CDR1 LNHNV and CDR2 YYDKDF (reference sequence). CDR3 length: 13 residues. With 0 bases removed from V and 8 bases from J, the gap between germline ends came to 10 bases. The CDR3 sequence: CATSRDRGRGYTF. In DNA form, the CDR3 reads TGTGCCACCAGCAGAGATCGGGGGCGAGGCTACACCTTC. Drawing the rest from reference TRBV15 and TRBJ1-2, the complete variable domain is DAMVIQNPRYQVTQFGKPVTLSCSQTLNHNVMYWYQQKSSQAPKLLFHYYDKDFNNEADTPDNFQSRRPNTSFCFLDIRSPGLGDTAMYLCATSRDRGRGYTFGSGTRLTVV.

The chain joins TRBV4-1 to TRBJ2-3, with unresolved D. The CDR3 is 14 amino acids. Trimming stripped 2 bases from V and 7 bases from J, with 13 bases between. Germline V gene lookup returns CDR1 MGHRA and CDR2 YSYEKL. The CDR3 loop is CASSQSLPRNTQYF. Here the CDR3 DNA reads TGCGCCAGCAGCCAAAGCCTCCCTCGTAATACGCAGTATTTT.

The genes are TRBV7-2 and TRBJ1-3; perhaps TRBD1 as D (5 bases). The V gene lost 1 base and the J gene lost 0 bases, with 10 bases spanning the gap. The CDR3 spans 16 residues. CDR1 and CDR2 from the germline V gene are SGHTA and FQGNSA. The CDR3 coding sequence is TGTGCCAGCAGCTTAGGGGGGGAACTCTCTGGAAACACCATATATTTT. This encodes CASSLGGELSGNTIYF.

This clone is a singleton in its sample. This chain links TRBV6-5 with TRBJ1-2; no clear D. Between the trimmed V and J ends, which lost 10 bases and 2 bases, there was a span of 11 bases. The CDR3 is 12 residues long. Germline values: CDR1 MNHEY, CDR2 SVGAGI. The CDR3 sequence is CATMTVNYGYTF. The CDR3 DNA sequence: TGTGCCACCATGACGGTGAACTATGGCTACACCTTC.

This clone was recorded only once. The V gene is TRBV28, the J gene TRBJ2-3; a weak D match, TRBD2 (6 bases). The germline gives CDR1 MDHEN, CDR2 SYDVKM. Trimming took 5 bases from V and 5 from J, leaving 14 bases between them. This CDR3 spans 14 amino acids. In DNA, the CDR3 is TGTGCCAGCAGTCCAAGGCGACTAGTAGATACGCAGTATTTT. Encoded protein: CASSPRRLVDTQYF. The complete variable domain, with remaining parts taken from reference TRBV28 and TRBJ2-3, reads DVKVTQSSRYLVKRTGEKVFLECVQDMDHENMFWYRQDPGLGLRLIYFSYDVKMKEKGDIPEGYSVSREKKERFSLILESASTNQTSMYLCASSPRRLVDTQYFGPGTRLTVL.

Here the CDR3 DNA reads TGTGCCAGCAGCTTAAGGACGGAATACAATGAGCAGTTCTTC. Translation: CASSLRTEYNEQFF. The V call is TRBV7-9, the J call TRBJ2-1; D remains unclear. Trimming took 2 bases from V and 4 from J, leaving 9 bases between them. The CDR3 is made up of 14 amino acids. Germline values: CDR1 SEHNR, CDR2 FQNEAQ (reference sequence).